This T cell receptor beta chain comes out of a study of T cell responses to AZD1222 COVID-19 vaccine. General observations from the study: White British donors predominated, females outnumbered males, and clonal diversity was possibly underestimated.

TCRdb keeps only in-frame clones here, not all; method: immunoSEQ multiplex PCR. The sample lists about 170,000 clones, approximately 90% occurring once. Remarks on this clone: Its target is unknown.

Germline lookup yields CDR1 SGHNT and CDR2 YYREEE (reference sequence). CDR3 length equals 15 residues. V was pared by 1 base and J by 4 bases, with 5 bases of the junction left unmatched. The sequence was obtained from an adult in good health. This specimen was peripheral blood, taken on day 0 of AZD1222 vaccination. The chain recombines TRBV5-4 with TRBJ2-3; 8 bases align to TRBD2. The CDR3 region has the DNA TGTGCCAGCAGCTTGTACGGGAGGGCCGCAGATACGCAGTATTTT. As protein: CASSLYGRAADTQYF.